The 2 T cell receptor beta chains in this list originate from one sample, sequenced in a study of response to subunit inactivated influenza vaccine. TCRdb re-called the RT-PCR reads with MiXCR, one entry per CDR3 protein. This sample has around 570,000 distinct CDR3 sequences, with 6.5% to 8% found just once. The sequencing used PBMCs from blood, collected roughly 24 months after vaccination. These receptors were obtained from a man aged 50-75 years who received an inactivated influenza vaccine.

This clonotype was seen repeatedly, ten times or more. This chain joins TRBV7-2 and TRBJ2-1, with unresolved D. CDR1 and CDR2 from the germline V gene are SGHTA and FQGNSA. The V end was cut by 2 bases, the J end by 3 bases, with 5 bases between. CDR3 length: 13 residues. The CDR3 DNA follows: TGTGCCAGCAGCTTAAATGTCTACAATGAGCAGTTCTTC. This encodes CASSLNVYNEQFF.

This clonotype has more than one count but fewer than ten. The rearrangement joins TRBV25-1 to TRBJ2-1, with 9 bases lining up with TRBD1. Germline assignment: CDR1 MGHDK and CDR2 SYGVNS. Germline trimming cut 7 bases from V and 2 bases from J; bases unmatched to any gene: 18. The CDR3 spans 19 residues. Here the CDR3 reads CASTPNRPLGQGPYNEQFF. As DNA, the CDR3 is TGTGCCAGCACCCCGAATAGGCCGTTGGGACAGGGCCCCTACAATGAGCAGTTCTTC.